The present entry profiles one T cell receptor beta chain with its context. This clonotype was detected a few times. The antigen it binds to is not known. Qualities for individual bases were not recorded, and no much larger clone is one base off. TCR alpha and beta CDR3 regions were amplified with the iRepertoire nested amplicon-rescue multiplex PCR (arm-PCR) platform from RNA. For one-step reverse transcription and amplification, roughly 100-450 ng of tissue mRNA or PBMC total RNA was used as input. Following bead purification, Illumina adapters were added by a secondary multiplex PCR, and libraries between 200 and 400 bp were gel-purified. The libraries contained internal 6-nucleotide barcodes that were used for demultiplexing. Sequencing of libraries was performed on an Illumina MiSeq with 2x220 or 2x250 nucleotide paired-end reads. The original methods were these. Paired reads were merged with FLASH 1.2.11 and aligned to the GRCh37 human genome with BWA-MEM before extracting TRA and TRB reads. V and J assignment used an IMGT-derived reference of cassette sequences and CDR3 motifs that included pseudogenes. Reads were translated in three frames, and productive CDR3s were defined by a C…FGXG motif without stop codons. A clonotype was defined as a unique combination of a V-J cassette pair and a CDR3 amino acid sequence. Hamming distance filtering was applied to reads, with thresholds set by the sequence error rate of each sample in mapped regions. The public sequencing data were trimmed at Q25 with fastp and processed into clonotypes with MiXCR by TCRdb, which kept only in-frame beta chains. Rows merge per CDR3 protein into single entries with the most common DNA and genes. The V and J calls here are based on TCRdb, not the publication. Across this sample there are about 89,000 distinct CDR3 sequences, with less than 30% seen only once. Of the sample, roughly 7% falls within the top ten clones.

The sample is drawn from a study of glioma-infiltrating T cells (dated by TCRdb to 2016 to 2017). For context, the study as a whole: Sequencing of TCR alpha- and beta-chain repertoires was performed on glioma tissue, on non-neoplastic brain tissue, and on matched peripheral blood mononuclear cells. Each tissue-infiltrating repertoire was compared with the same patient's peripheral blood repertoire to measure divergence between tissue and blood T-cell populations. The paired cohort comprised three low-grade glioma patients, 8 or 9 primary glioblastoma patients and three non-glioma patients contributing non-neoplastic brain tissue.

What the research found in general, with its limitations: VJ-independent divergence between tissue and blood was below expectation in non-neoplastic patients but above expectation in all gliomas, especially low-grade gliomas. Group comparisons rested on small numbers: three non-neoplastic, three low-grade glioma and several glioblastoma patients. Tissue and blood shared very few CDR3 sequences, a result attributed to high CDR3 diversity and limited sampling.

Per the germline V gene, SNHLY is the CDR1 and FYNNEI is the CDR2. After removal of 6 bases from V and 6 bases from J, the junction retains 4 bases not matched to a gene. The CDR3 has 13 amino acids, counting the end cysteine and phenylalanine. Solely the CDR3 DNA is kept, with 39 bases framed from the first base. The chain links TRBV2 with TRBJ1-2; 10 bases in the junction line up with TRBD1. Input material: glioma tissue, nonneoplastic brain tissue, or PBMCs (not recorded which). The TCR was taken from a human donor with low-grade glioma or glioblastoma, undergoing nonglioma brain surgery, or in good health (not recorded which). For the CDR3, the sequence is CASRRDRGHGYTF. The DNA sequence is given as TGTGCCAGCAGAAGAGACAGGGGGCATGGCTACACCTTC.